This TCR beta chain was captured in a study of Graves' ophthalmopathy and Graves' hyperthyroidism. Study-wide background: At initial diagnosis, peripheral blood was obtained, and this preceded any treatment.

This clonotype was seen at least ten times. Donors with ophthalmopathy: moderate-to-severe activity, CAS ≥3, NOSPECS ≥4, duration under 3 months. None of the included patients had other autoimmune diseases, uncontrolled infections, pregnancy or lactation, as these led to exclusion. Amplified material comprised TCR beta CDR3 regions derived from RNA transcripts. First-round RT-PCR employed HTBI primers, with a second-round multiplex PCR after it. TCRdb reanalysed the multiplex PCR reads using MiXCR and keeps one entry per CDR3 protein. The sample records about 480,000 distinct CDR3 sequences, around 14% being singletons. Germline V CDR1 and CDR2: MNHNS, SASEGT. V lost 3 bases, J lost 8 bases, and 13 bases lay in between. This CDR3 contains 13 residues.

V and J are TRBV6-1 and TRBJ1-2; D uncertain. The clonotype comes from a woman in her twenties or thirties with Graves' ophthalmopathy. The sequenced sample consisted of blood. In DNA, the CDR3 is TGTGCCAGCAGTGAGTCTGGGAAAGGCGGCTACACCTTC. This codes for CASSESGKGGYTF.